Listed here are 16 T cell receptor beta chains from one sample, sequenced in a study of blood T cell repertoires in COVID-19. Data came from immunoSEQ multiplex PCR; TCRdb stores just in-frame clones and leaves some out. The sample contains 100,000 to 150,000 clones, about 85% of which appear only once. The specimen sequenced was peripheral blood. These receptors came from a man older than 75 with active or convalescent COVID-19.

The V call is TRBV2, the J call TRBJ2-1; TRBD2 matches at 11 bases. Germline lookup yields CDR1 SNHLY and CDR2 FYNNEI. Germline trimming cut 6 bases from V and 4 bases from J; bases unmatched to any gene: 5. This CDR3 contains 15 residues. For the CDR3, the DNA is TGTGCCAGCAGCGTCGGGACTAGCGGATACAATGAGCAGTTCTTC. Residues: CASSVGTSGYNEQFF.

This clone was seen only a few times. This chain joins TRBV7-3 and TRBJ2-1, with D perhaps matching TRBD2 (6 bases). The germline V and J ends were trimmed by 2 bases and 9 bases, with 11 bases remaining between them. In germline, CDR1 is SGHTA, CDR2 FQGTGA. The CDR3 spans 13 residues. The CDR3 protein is CASSLLGLSEQFF. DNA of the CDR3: TGTGCCAGCAGCTTACTGGGACTTAGTGAGCAGTTCTTC. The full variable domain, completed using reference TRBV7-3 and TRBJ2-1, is GAGVSQTPSNKVTEKGKYVELRCDPISGHTALYWYRQSLGQGPEFLIYFQGTGAADDSGLPNDRFFAVRPEGSVSTLKIQRTERGDSAVYLCASSLLGLSEQFFGPGTRLTVL.

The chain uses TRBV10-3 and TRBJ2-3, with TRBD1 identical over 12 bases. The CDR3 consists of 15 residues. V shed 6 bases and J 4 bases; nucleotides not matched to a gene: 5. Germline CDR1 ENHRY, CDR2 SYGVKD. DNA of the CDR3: TGTGCCATCAGATTGGGGACAGGGGGCGCAGATACGCAGTATTTT. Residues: CAIRLGTGGADTQYF.

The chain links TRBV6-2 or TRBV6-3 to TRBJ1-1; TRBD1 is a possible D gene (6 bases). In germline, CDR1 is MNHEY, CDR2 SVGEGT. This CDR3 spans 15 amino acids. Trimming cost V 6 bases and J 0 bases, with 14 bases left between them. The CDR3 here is CASSNTGTMNTEAFF. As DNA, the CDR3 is TGTGCCAGCAGCAACACAGGGACCATGAACACTGAAGCTTTCTTT.

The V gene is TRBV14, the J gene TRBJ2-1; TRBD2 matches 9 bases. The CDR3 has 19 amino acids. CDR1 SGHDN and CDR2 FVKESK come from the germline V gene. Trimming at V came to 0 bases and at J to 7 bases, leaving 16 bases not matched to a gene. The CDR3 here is CASSQESAGGPHWRNEQFF. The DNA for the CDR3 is TGTGCCAGCAGCCAAGAGTCAGCGGGAGGCCCCCACTGGAGGAATGAGCAGTTCTTC.

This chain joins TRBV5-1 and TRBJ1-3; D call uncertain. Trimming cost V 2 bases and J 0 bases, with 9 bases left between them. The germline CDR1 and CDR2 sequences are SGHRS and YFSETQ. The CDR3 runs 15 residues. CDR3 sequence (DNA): TGCGCCAGCAGCTTCAGCGCCAACTCTGGAAACACCATATATTTT. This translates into CASSFSANSGNTIYF.

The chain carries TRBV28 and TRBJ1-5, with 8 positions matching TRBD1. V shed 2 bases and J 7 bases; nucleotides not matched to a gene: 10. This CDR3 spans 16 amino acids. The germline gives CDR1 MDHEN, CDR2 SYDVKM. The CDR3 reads CASSLSTGTGGQPQHF. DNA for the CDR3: TGTGCCAGCAGTTTAAGTACCGGGACAGGAGGACAGCCCCAGCATTTT.

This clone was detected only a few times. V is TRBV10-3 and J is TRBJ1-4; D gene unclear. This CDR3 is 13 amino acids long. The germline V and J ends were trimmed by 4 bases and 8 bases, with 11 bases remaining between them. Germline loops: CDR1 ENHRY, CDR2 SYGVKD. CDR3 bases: TGTGCCATCAGTGTCCGGGGTGGCGAAAAACTGTTTTTT. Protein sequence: CAISVRGGEKLFF.

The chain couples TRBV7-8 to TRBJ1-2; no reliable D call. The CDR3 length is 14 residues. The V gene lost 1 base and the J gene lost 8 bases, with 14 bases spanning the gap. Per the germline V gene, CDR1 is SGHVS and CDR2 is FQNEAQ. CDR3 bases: TGTGCCAGCAGCTTAGACGAACAGCACGGCGGCTACACCTTC. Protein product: CASSLDEQHGGYTF.

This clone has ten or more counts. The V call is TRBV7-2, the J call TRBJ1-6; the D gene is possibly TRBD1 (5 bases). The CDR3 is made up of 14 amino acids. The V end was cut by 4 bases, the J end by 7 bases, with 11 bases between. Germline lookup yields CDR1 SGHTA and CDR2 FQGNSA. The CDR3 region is CASSSGGVNSPLHF. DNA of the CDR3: TGTGCCAGCAGCTCGGGGGGGGTGAATTCACCCCTCCACTTT.

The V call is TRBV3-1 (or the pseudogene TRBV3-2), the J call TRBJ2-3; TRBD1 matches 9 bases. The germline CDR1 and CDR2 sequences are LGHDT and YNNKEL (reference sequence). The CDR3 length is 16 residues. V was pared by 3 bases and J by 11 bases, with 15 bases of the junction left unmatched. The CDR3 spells CASSQGRTGAFSEQYF. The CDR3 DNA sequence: TGTGCCAGCAGCCAGGGTCGGACAGGGGCGTTTAGTGAGCAGTATTTT.

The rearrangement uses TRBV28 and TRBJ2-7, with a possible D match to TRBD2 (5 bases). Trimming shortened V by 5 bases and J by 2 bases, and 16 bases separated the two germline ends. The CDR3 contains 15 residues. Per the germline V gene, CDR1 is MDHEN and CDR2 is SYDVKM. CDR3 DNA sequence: TGTGCCAGCAGTCCACCCGGGGTACGGACCTACGAGCAGTACTTC. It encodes CASSPPGVRTYEQYF.

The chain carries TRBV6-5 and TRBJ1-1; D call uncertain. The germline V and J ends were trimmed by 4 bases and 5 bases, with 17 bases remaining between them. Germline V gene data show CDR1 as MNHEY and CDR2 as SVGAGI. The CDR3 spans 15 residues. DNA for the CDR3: TGTGCCAGCAGTTGGGAACCCTCTGCGGGGACTGAAGCTTTCTTT. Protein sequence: CASSWEPSAGTEAFF.

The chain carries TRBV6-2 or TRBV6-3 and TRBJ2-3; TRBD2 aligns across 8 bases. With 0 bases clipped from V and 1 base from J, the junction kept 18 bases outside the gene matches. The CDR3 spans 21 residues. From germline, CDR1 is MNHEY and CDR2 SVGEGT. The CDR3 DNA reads TGTGCCAGCAGTTACTCGTTGTTGGATAGGAGCGGAGCGGGAGGCACAGATACGCAGTATTTT. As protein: CASSYSLLDRSGAGGTDTQYF.

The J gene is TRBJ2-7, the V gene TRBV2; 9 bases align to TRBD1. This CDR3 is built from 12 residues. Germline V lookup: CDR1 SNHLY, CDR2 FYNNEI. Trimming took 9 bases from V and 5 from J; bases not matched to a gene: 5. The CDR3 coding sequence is TGTGCCAGTCGGACAGGGGTTGACGAGCAGTACTTC. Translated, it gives CASRTGVDEQYF.

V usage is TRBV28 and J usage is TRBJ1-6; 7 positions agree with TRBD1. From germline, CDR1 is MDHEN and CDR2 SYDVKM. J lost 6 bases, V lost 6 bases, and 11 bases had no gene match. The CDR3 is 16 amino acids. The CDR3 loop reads CASSPPDRRVNSPLHF. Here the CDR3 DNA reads TGTGCCAGCAGCCCTCCGGACAGGAGAGTTAATTCACCCCTCCACTTT.